These T cell receptor beta chains were read from a single sample in a study of shared clonotypes between healthy human individuals. Only in-frame clones appear in the TCRdb table, and some are missing; sequencing was by immunoSEQ multiplex PCR. This table holds 950,000 to 1,300,000 clones, roughly 70% found once. Sequenced material: memory CD4+ T cells sorted from blood. Every receptor here comes from a man aged 18 to 29 in good health. CDR3s include the opening cysteine and the closing phenylalanine or tryptophan. The D gene is left open where the match is weak. The size entry is marked missing in some rows and otherwise reads once, few, many or a size class.

>.|.|TRBV5-1|TRBJ2-5
TGCGCCAGCAGGCGTGGGCCCGTCGGAACAGAGACCCAGTACTTC
CASRRGPVGTETQYF
>.|TRBD2|TRBV28|TRBJ2-3
TGTGCCAGCAGCAGCTCCCGGAGCGGGGGGCCAGGGGATACGCAGTATTTT
CASSSSRSGGPGDTQYF
>.|.|TRBV28|TRBJ1-5
TGTGCCAGCAGTTTCAGGGGAGGGGGGAGTCAGCCCCAGCATTTT
CASSFRGGGSQPQHF
>.|TRBD1|TRBV5-4|TRBJ1-2
TGTGCCAGCAGCGAGGACAGGGTAGGAGGCTACACCTTC
CASSEDRVGGYTF
>.|.|TRBV18|TRBJ1-1
TGTGCCAGCTCACCACTCACCTGGGACACTGAAGCTTTCTTT
CASSPLTWDTEAFF
>once|.|TRBV7-2|TRBJ2-3
TGTGCCAGCAGCCTTCGGGCCGCAGATACGCAGTATTTT
CASSLRAADTQYF
>.|.|TRBV18|TRBJ1-1
TGTGCCAGCTCACCTAGTATGGACACTGAAGCTTTCTTT
CASSPSMDTEAFF
>.|.|TRBV4-1|TRBJ1-4
TGCGCCAGCAGCCAAGTCGTCGTGGGAACTAATGAAAAACTGTTTTTT
CASSQVVVGTNEKLFF
>.|.|TRBV7-3|TRBJ2-2
TGTGCCAGCAGCCCTGGGGGGGCCGCCTTATCCGGGGAGCTGTTTTTT
CASSPGGAALSGELFF
>.|.|TRBV7-6|TRBJ1-5
TGTGCCAGCAGCCAATCGATTAATCAGCCCCAGCATTTT
CASSQSINQPQHF
>.|.|TRBV7-2|TRBJ1-1
TGTGCCAGCAGCCACCAATCAGGGGTTGAAGCTTTCTTT
CASSHQSGVEAFF
>.|.|TRBV7-9|TRBJ1-1
TGTGCCACCGGTAGAGGGGACACTGAAGCTTTCTTT
CATGRGDTEAFF
>.|.|TRBV5-4|TRBJ1-2
TGTGCCAGCAGCTTGGGAGGGGCGATGAACTATGGCTACACCTTC
CASSLGGAMNYGYTF
>few|.|TRBV7-9|TRBJ1-2
TGTGCCAGCAGCGCCAGCAGGTCGTCTCATGGCTACACCTTC
CASSASRSSHGYTF
>.|TRBD1|TRBV6-4|TRBJ1-5
TGTGCCAGCAGTGACTCTGCAGGGGGGAGGCGCAATCAGCCCCAGCATTTT
CASSDSAGGRRNQPQHF
>few|.|TRBV5-4|TRBJ2-5
TGTGCCAGCAGCTATGACAGGGAGACCCAGTACTTC
CASSYDRETQYF
>once|.|TRBV10-1|TRBJ2-1
TGCGCCAGCAGCGAGTCTGGGGGAGTCTTGGAGCAGTTCTTC
CASSESGGVLEQFF
>many|TRBD2|TRBV9|TRBJ2-5
TGTGCCAGCAGCTCCGGACTAGCGTTTCAAGAGACCCAGTACTTC
CASSSGLAFQETQYF
>.|.|TRBV11-2|TRBJ2-7
TGTGCCAGCAGAGGCTCCGAGCAGTACTTC
CASRGSEQYF
>.|TRBD1|TRBV5-1|TRBJ2-2
TGCGCCAGCAGCTTGTGGCAGGGGGCCGTCGGGGAGCTGTTTTTT
CASSLWQGAVGELFF
>many|TRBD2|TRBV7-2|TRBJ2-3
TGTGCCAGCAGCTTAGCTACTAGCGGGAGTTTAGATACGCAGTATTTT
CASSLATSGSLDTQYF
>.|.|TRBV6-5|TRBJ1-4
TGTGCCAGCAGTCGCGACAGAAATGAAAAACTGTTTTTT
CASSRDRNEKLFF
>.|.|TRBV7-2|TRBJ1-4
TGTGCCAGCAGCTCTGGGACCAGGGGAGAAAAACTGTTTTTT
CASSSGTRGEKLFF
>.|TRBD1|TRBV7-9|TRBJ1-5
TGTGCCAGCAGCTTCGGGACAGGGTGGGATAGCAATCAGCCCCAGCATTTT
CASSFGTGWDSNQPQHF
>.|.|TRBV19|TRBJ2-7
TGTGCCAGTAGTAGGACCGCGACTAACTACGAGCAGTACTTC
CASSRTATNYEQYF
>once|.|TRBV5-6|TRBJ2-7
TGTGCCAGCAGGCCGCGGGATTACCTACGGGGCGAGCAGTACTTC
CASRPRDYLRGEQYF